This TCR beta chain was documented in a study of T cells in Graves' hyperthyroidism and ophthalmopathy. Ophthalmopathy cases met thresholds of Clinical Activity Score at least 3, NOSPECS grade at least 4 and duration under 3 months. Exclusion of patients followed from uncontrolled infection, other autoimmune disease, pregnancy or lactation. Clinical symptoms, serum thyroxine and TRAb, thyroid ultrasound and orbital computed tomography together formed the diagnostic basis. This clonotype was detected only a few times. The target antigen is unknown. The length of the CDR3 is 15 residues. Germline values: CDR1 LGHNA, CDR2 YNFKEQ. The V end lost 4 bases, the J end lost 3 bases, and 16 bases lay between the germline ends. Findings of the study overall: The majority of expanded thyroid clonotypes above 0.001 also appeared in blood.

The source material, RNA transcripts, was used to amplify TCR beta CDR3 regions. In the first-round RT-PCR of the TCR CDR3, the HTBI primer set was used. TCRdb used MiXCR to reprocess the multiplex PCR reads, holding one entry per CDR3 protein. The sample consists of approximately 600,000 distinct CDR3 sequences, about 15% of them appearing once. The chain combines TRBV4-2 with TRBJ2-7; D possibly corresponds to TRBD1 (5 bases). Sequencing input: blood. The receptor's source is a woman between 40 and 50 years old with Graves' ophthalmopathy. CDR3: CASSPNGQGSYEQYF. The CDR3, as DNA: TGTGCCAGCAGCCCAAATGGGCAGGGTAGCTACGAGCAGTACTTC.